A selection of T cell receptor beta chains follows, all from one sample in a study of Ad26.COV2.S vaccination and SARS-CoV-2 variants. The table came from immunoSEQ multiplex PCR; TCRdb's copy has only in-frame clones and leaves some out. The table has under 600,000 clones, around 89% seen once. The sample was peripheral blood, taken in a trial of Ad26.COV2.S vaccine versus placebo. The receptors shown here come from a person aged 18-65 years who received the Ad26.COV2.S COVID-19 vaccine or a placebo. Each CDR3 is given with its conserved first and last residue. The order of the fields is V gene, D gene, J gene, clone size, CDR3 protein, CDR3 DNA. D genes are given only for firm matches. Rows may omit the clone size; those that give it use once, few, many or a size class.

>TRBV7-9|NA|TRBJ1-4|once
CASSFIGSEKLFF
TGTGCCAGCAGCTTTATTGGGAGCGAAAAACTGTTTTTT
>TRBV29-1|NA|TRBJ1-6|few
CSVMTEAGSPLHF
TGCAGCGTCATGACAGAGGCTGGGTCACCCCTCCACTTT
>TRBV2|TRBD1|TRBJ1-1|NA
CASSELGTALGAFF
TGTGCCAGCAGTGAATTGGGGACAGCTCTCGGAGCTTTCTTT
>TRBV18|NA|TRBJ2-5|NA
CASSPIPRGQETQYF
TGTGCCAGCTCACCCATTCCTAGGGGCCAAGAGACCCAGTACTTC
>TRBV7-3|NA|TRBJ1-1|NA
CASSLVPGSEAFF
TGTGCCAGCAGCTTGGTCCCAGGGAGTGAAGCTTTCTTT
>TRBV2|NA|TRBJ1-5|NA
CASSETQAFNQPQHF
TGTGCCAGCAGTGAGACACAGGCGTTCAATCAGCCCCAGCATTTT
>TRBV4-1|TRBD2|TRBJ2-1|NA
CASSGRAGSYNEQFF
TGCGCCAGCAGCGGTCGAGCGGGGTCCTACAATGAGCAGTTCTTC
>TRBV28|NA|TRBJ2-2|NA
CASSLSPNTGELFF
TGTGCCAGCAGTTTGTCTCCGAACACCGGGGAGCTGTTTTTT
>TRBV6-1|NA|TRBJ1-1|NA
CASSEAGTGHTEAFF
TGTGCCAGCAGTGAAGCTGGAACGGGTCACACTGAAGCTTTCTTT
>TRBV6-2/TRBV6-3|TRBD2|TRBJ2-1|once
CASSYSRGGPWNEQFF
TGTGCCAGCAGTTACTCCCGGGGGGGGCCTTGGAATGAGCAGTTCTTC
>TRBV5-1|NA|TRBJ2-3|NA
CASIEDLTDTQYF
TGCGCCAGCATCGAGGATCTCACAGATACGCAGTATTTT
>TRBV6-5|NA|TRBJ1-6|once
CASSYSGAGNSPLHF
TGTGCCAGCAGTTATTCAGGGGCAGGGAATTCACCCCTCCACTTT
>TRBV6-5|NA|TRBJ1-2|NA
CASSYSGADNYGYTF
TGTGCCAGCAGTTACTCGGGGGCCGATAACTATGGCTACACCTTC
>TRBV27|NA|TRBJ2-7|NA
CASSLSGDYEQYF
TGTGCCAGCAGTTTGTCTGGGGACTACGAGCAGTACTTC
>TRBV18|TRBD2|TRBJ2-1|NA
CASSPSGASTEGQFF
TGTGCCAGCTCCCCGAGCGGGGCGTCTACAGAGGGGCAGTTCTTC
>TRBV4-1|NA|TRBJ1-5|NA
CASSFQFSNQPQHF
TGCGCCAGCAGTTTTCAGTTTAGCAATCAGCCCCAGCATTTT
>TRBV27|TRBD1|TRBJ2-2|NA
CASSAKTGSNTGELFF
TGTGCCAGCAGTGCTAAGACAGGGTCGAACACCGGGGAGCTGTTTTTT
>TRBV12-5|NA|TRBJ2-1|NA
CASGLHYLGGGYNEQFF
TGTGCTAGTGGTTTGCACTATCTGGGCGGAGGGTACAATGAGCAGTTCTTC
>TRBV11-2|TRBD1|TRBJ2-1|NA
CASSLAGTGAGQFF
TGTGCCAGCAGCTTAGCCGGAACAGGGGCTGGGCAGTTCTTC
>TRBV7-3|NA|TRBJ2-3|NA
CASSLGGASTDTQYF
TGTGCCAGCAGCCTAGGCGGGGCTAGCACAGATACGCAGTATTTT
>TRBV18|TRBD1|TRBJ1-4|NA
CASSAGTGVEKLFF
TGTGCCAGCTCAGCCGGGACAGGGGTTGAAAAACTGTTTTTT
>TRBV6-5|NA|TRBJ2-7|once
CASDKDTGRYEQYF
TGTGCCAGCGACAAGGACACCGGGCGATACGAGCAGTACTTC
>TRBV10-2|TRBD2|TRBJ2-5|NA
CASSEPQLAGSQETQYF
TGCGCCAGCAGTGAGCCCCAACTAGCGGGGAGCCAAGAGACCCAGTACTTC
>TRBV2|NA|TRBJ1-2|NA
CASSAPPGAKGGYTF
TGTGCCAGCAGTGCCCCCCCGGGGGCGAAAGGTGGCTACACCTTC
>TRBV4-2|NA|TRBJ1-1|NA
CASSQDRSNTEAFF
TGTGCCAGCAGCCAAGACAGGTCCAACACTGAAGCTTTCTTT
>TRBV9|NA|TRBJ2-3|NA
CASSVHLWGGTDTQYF
TGTGCCAGCAGCGTGCATCTTTGGGGGGGCACAGATACGCAGTATTTT
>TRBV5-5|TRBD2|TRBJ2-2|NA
CASNGLAGVYGELFF
TGTGCCAGCAACGGACTAGCGGGGGTTTACGGGGAGCTGTTTTTT
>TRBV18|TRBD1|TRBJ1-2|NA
CASSNTGQGPNYGYTF
TGTGCCAGCTCAAATACCGGACAGGGCCCCAACTATGGCTACACCTTC
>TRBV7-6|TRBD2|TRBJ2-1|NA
CASSLFQRGGEDEQFF
TGTGCCAGCAGCTTATTTCAGCGGGGGGGCGAGGATGAGCAGTTCTTC
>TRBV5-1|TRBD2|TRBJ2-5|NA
CASSVTSGRVQETQYF
TGCGCCAGCAGCGTTACTAGCGGGAGGGTCCAAGAGACCCAGTACTTC
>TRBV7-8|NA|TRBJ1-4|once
CASSLDGGGEKLFF
TGTGCCAGCAGCCTAGACGGGGGGGGTGAAAAACTGTTTTTT
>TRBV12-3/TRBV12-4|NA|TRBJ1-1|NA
CASRPWTDLEAFF
TGTGCCAGCAGACCCTGGACGGACCTTGAAGCTTTCTTT
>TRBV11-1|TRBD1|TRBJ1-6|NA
CASSFGQGITKSPLHF
TGTGCCAGCAGCTTCGGACAGGGGATAACAAAGTCACCCCTCCACTTT
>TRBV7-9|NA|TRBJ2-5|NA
CASSVSLGGLVETQYF
TGTGCCAGCAGCGTAAGCCTTGGGGGGCTGGTGGAGACCCAGTACTTC
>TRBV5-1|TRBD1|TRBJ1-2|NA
CASSLAGTGASYYTF
TGCGCCAGCAGCTTGGCCGGGACAGGGGCCTCCTACTACACCTTC
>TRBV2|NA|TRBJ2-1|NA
CASSESVGDEQFF
TGTGCCAGCAGTGAGTCGGTGGGGGATGAGCAGTTCTTC
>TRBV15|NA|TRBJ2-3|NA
CATSRGVGTTDTQYF
TGTGCCACCAGCAGAGGGGTGGGTACCACAGATACGCAGTATTTT
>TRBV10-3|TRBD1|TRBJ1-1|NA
CATGGTGSEAFF
TGTGCCACGGGGGGGACAGGTTCTGAAGCTTTCTTT
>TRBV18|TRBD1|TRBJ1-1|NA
CASSLRTGDNTEAFF
TGTGCCAGCTCTCTGCGGACAGGGGATAACACTGAAGCTTTCTTT
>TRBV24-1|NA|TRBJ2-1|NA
CATSDAKRVGPNEQFF
TGTGCCACCAGTGACGCGAAGCGGGTTGGGCCCAATGAGCAGTTCTTC
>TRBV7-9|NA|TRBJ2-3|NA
CASSPGASSTDTQYF
TGTGCCAGCAGCCCGGGAGCCAGCAGCACAGATACGCAGTATTTT
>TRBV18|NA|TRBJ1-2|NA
CASSPLEGSGYTF
TGTGCCAGCTCACCACTAGAGGGAAGCGGCTACACCTTC
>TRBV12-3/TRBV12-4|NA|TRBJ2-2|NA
CASSSSTGELFF
TGTGCCAGCAGTTCTAGCACCGGGGAGCTGTTTTTT
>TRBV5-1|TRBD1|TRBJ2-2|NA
CASIGQGLNTGELFF
TGCGCCAGCATAGGACAGGGGTTGAACACCGGGGAGCTGTTTTTT
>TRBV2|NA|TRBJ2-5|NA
CASSEGARIGTQYF
TGTGCCAGCAGTGAAGGTGCGAGAATAGGGACCCAGTACTTC
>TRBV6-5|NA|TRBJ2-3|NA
CASSYSYATDTQYF
TGTGCCAGCAGTTACTCATACGCCACAGATACGCAGTATTTT
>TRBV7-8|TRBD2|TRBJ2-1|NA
CASSPTSGGFGEQFF
TGTGCCAGCAGCCCGACTAGCGGGGGGTTCGGGGAGCAGTTCTTC
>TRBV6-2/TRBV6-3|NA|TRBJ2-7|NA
CASSLQGYEQYF
TGTGCCAGCAGTTTACAGGGTTACGAGCAGTACTTC
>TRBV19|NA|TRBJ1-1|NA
CASWTANTEAFF
TGTGCCTCATGGACCGCGAACACTGAAGCTTTCTTT
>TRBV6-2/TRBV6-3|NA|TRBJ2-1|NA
CASSGTGEQFF
TGTGCCAGCAGTGGGACTGGTGAGCAGTTCTTC
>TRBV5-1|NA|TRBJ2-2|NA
CASSLMPPGELFF
TGCGCCAGCAGCTTGATGCCCCCCGGGGAGCTGTTTTTT
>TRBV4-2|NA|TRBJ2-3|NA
CASWGAGADTQYF
TGTGCCAGCTGGGGGGCCGGGGCAGATACGCAGTATTTT
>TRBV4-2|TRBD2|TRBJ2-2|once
CASSQVETSGTGELFF
TGTGCCAGCAGCCAAGTTGAGACTAGCGGAACCGGGGAGCTGTTTTTT